Given below is one T cell receptor (beta chain) in context. There is no known antigen for this receptor. The record has no base qualities; no much larger clone is one base away. TCRbeta CDR3 regions were amplified from genomic DNA using the immunoSEQ Assay, a bias-controlled multiplex PCR. The original pipeline was this. Within the assay, amplification of reference gene primers was used to estimate how many nucleated cells each sample contained. Sequence reads were collapsed and filtered to measure the absolute abundance of every unique TCRbeta CDR3 rearrangement. For each sample, productive Simpson clonality was calculated by taking the square root of Simpson's diversity index across productive rearrangements. TCRdb provides this immuneACCESS table in a form limited to in-frame rearrangements. Some clones are lacking; in checked studies, under half of them reflect an unresolved V gene, and why the rest are absent is not known. Clone size and V and J calls were adopted from that table, with D and trimming inferred from the DNA. This sample holds approximately 190,000 clones; roughly 80% were observed only once. Around 6.3% of the sample belongs to the ten largest clones.

This sample stems from a study of blood T cell repertoires in COVID-19 (dated by TCRdb to the early 2020s). Looking at the study overall: The collaborator samples originated in the United States, Italy and Spain and spanned the acute and convalescent phases of COVID-19. The prospective study material was composed of cDNA or gDNA derived from T cells, B-cell-depleted T cells, or PBMCs. The repertoires were released in a freely available public database intended as a resource for research on the immune response to SARS-CoV-2. Nearly every sample came with metadata listing a de-identified subject ID, COVID-19 status, age in years and sex. Deeply sampled blood TCRbeta repertoires from subjects exposed to, actively infected with, or recovered from COVID-19 were included in the dataset. Samples were obtained from the ongoing ImmuneRACE study (first 160 participants) and from about 1,300 subjects provided by 6 global collaborators. Where available, HLA class I and class II types were obtained from metadata supplied by the sample provider rather than from assay-based typing.

Collaborating institutions collected whole blood in K2EDTA tubes following their own protocols. Collaborator samples were shipped for TCRbeta analysis as frozen whole blood, isolated PBMCs, or DNA extracted from either sample type. Findings and caveats that apply to the study as a whole: The quantity of clinical and demographic metadata differed by source and by participant and was supplied without curation.

CDR1 is given as SEHNR and CDR2 as FQNEAQ, both from the germline V gene (reference sequence). From its cysteine to its phenylalanine, the CDR3 spans 13 amino acids. The DNA shown is the 39-base CDR3, in frame from base 1. From V the trimming removes 5 bases and from J it removes 5 bases, while the gene matches leave 5 bases of the junction unaccounted for. The clonotype comes from a woman aged 40 to 55 with acute or convalescent COVID-19. The rearranged segments are TRBV7-9 and TRBJ1-2, with 7 bases aligning to TRBD1. Sequencing input: peripheral blood. The CDR3 has the sequence CASSPQGDYGYTF. The bases are TGTGCCAGCAGCCCTCAGGGGGATTATGGCTACACCTTC.